The subject of this entry is one T cell receptor beta chain. The data derive from a study of blood T cell repertoires in COVID-19. In the study overall: T cells, B-cell-depleted T cells, or PBMCs provided the cDNA or gDNA that served as material.

Germline V gene lookup returns CDR1 SEHNR and CDR2 FQNEAQ (reference sequence). The CDR3 has 14 amino acids. V lost 6 bases and J lost 5; bases outside the gene matches: 4. Per the original data handling: How many nucleated cells were present was estimated from reference gene primer amplification. Sequenced by immunoSEQ multiplex PCR; TCRdb stores in-frame clones only, minus some. The V and J calls and clone size come from that table; D and trimming were worked out from the DNA. This sample has around 300,000 clones, with roughly 85% found just once. Self-reported history from a screening survey and questionnaire set each donor's cohort. For recovered donors of Cohort 3, there were two negative PCRs, clearance, or symptom resolution.

The receptor was derived from a woman between 45 and 65 years old who had recovered from COVID-19. The sequenced sample consisted of PBMCs or T cells enriched from blood (not recorded which). This chain links TRBV7-9 with TRBJ1-6, with 7 bases lining up with TRBD1. CDR3 DNA sequence: TGTGCCAGCAGTCGGGACAGTAATAATTCACCCCTCCACTTT. Amino acids: CASSRDSNNSPLHF.